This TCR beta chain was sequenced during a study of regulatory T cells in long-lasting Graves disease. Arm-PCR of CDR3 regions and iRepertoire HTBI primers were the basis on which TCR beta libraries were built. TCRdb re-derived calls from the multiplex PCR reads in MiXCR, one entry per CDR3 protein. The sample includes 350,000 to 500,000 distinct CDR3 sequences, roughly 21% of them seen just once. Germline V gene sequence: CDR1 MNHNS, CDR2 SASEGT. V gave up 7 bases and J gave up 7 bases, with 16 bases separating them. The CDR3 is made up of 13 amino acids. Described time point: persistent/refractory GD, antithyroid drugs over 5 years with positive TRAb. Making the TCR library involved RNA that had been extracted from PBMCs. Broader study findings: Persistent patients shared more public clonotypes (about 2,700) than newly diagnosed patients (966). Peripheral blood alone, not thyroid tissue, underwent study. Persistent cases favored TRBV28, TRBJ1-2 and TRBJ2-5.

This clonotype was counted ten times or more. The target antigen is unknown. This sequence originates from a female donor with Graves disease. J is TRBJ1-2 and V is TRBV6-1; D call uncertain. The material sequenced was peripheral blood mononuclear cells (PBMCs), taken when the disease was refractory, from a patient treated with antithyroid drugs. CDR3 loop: CASNNRDFVGYTF. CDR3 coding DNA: TGTGCCAGCAATAACCGGGATTTCGTTGGCTACACCTTC.